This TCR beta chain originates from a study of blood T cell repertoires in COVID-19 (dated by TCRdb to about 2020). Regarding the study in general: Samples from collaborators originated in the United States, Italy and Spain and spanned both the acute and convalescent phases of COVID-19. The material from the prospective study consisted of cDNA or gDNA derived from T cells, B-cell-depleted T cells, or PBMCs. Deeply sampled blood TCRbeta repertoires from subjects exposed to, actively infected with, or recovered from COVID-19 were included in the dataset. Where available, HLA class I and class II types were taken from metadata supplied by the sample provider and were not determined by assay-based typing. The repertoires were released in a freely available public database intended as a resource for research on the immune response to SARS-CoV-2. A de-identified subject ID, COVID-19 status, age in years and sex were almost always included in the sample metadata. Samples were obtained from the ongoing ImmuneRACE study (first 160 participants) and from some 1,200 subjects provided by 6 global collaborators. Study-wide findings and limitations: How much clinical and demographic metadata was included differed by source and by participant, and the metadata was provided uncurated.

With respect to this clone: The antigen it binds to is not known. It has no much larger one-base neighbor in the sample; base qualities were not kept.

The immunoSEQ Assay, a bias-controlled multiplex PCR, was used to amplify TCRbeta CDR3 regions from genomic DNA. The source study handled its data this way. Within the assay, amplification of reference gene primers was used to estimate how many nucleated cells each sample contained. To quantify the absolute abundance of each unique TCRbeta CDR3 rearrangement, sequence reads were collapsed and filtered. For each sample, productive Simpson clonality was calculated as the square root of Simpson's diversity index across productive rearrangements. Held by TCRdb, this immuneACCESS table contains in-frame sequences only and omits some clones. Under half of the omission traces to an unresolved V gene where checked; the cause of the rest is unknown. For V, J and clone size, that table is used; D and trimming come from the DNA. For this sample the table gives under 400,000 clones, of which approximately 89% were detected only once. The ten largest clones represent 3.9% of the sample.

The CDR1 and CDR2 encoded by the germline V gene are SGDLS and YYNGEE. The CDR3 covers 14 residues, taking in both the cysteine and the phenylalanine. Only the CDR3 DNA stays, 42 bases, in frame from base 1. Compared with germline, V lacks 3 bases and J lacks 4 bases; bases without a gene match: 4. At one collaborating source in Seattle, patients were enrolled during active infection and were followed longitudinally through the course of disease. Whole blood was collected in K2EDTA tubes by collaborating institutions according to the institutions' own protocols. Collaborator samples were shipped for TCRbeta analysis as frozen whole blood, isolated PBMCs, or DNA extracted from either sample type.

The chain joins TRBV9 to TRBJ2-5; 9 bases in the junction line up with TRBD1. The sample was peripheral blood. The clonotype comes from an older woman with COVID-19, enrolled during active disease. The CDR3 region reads CASSATGGTETQYF. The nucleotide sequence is TGTGCCAGCAGCGCGACAGGGGGGACAGAGACCCAGTACTTC. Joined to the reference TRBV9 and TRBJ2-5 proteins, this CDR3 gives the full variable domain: DSGVTQTPKHLITATGQRVTLRCSPRSGDLSVYWYQQSLDQGLQFLIQYYNGEERAKGNILERFSAQQFPDLHSELNLSSLELGDSALYFCASSATGGTETQYFGPGTRLLVL.